Reported below is one TCR beta chain. Sequenced by immunoSEQ multiplex PCR; TCRdb stores in-frame clones only, minus some. The data hold over 80,000 clones, with approximately 80% observed a single time. The V end lost 2 bases, the J end lost 2 bases, and 10 bases lay between the germline ends. The germline CDR1 and CDR2 sequences are SNHLY and FYNNEI. The CDR3 is 14 residues long. The data were obtained in a study of neoadjuvant anti-PD-1 for oral cavity cancer. About the study: Most patients had three to four biweekly doses of 3 mg/kg nivolumab before resection.

These oral cavity squamous cell carcinomas were HPV-negative and locally advanced. No culture or expansion preceded analysis of these blood cells. The sequencing used PBMCs, collected before nivolumab (anti-PD-1) treatment. This clonotype was sampled from a person aged 40 to 85 with oral cavity squamous cell carcinoma. The J gene is TRBJ2-7, the V gene TRBV2; weak D call: TRBD2 (5 bases). In DNA, the CDR3 is TGTGCCAGCAGTGAAAGAGGGCAGGCCTACGAGCAGTACTTC. Translated, it gives CASSERGQAYEQYF.